This T cell receptor beta chain was sequenced in a study of cytomegalovirus exposure and HLA in healthy donors. Study background: A prior study identified approximately 120 million unique TCR beta sequences from about 180 million T cells. Study results and limitations: Later on, analysis showed that most CMV-associated TCR beta chains appeared to be HLA-restricted. A classifier reportedly called cytomegalovirus status with high sensitivity and specificity. Presence/absence analyses rested on an assumption that sequencing depth was roughly uniform across donors.

To note about this clone: Its antigen is unknown.

The V and J ends lost 3 bases and 4 bases respectively, with 16 bases between them. Germline V CDR1 and CDR2: MDHEN, SYDVKM. This CDR3 is built from 15 residues. The PCR ran on 60 Vbeta and 13 Jbeta primers. The repertoire was sequenced with immunoSEQ multiplex PCR; TCRdb's copy has only in-frame clones and lacks some. The sample holds 150,000 to 200,000 clones, roughly four fifths seen once. The clonotype was recovered from a woman aged 25-40 years in good health and CMV-seropositive. The V gene is TRBV28, the J gene TRBJ2-7; possibly TRBD1 for D (7 bases). The sequenced material came from PBMCs. The CDR3 DNA follows: TGTGCCAGCAGTTTTCAAGACAGGGCGGGATACGAGCAGTACTTC. It yields the protein CASSFQDRAGYEQYF.